The T cell receptor (beta chain) described here comes from a study of T cell clonality in common variable immunodeficiency. Study conclusions and caveats: Fewer deletions and N-nucleotide insertions were reportedly seen in common variable immunodeficiency TCR beta sequences.

The CDR3 has 14 residues. The V end was cut by 0 bases, the J end by 0 bases, with 5 bases between. The germline gives CDR1 SNHLY, CDR2 FYNNEI. This clone was observed a few times. The antigen is unknown. The read ends 3 residues early relative to the CDR3; the germline J gene fills the gap. Data came from immunoSEQ multiplex PCR; TCRdb stores just in-frame clones and leaves some out. Listed for the sample are roughly 16,000 clones, none seen a single time. The CVID group had some 15 females and 25 to 30 males, mean age around 40. Most patients and controls had Caucasian heritage. The receptor's source is a human donor with common variable immunodeficiency. Sequenced sample: peripheral blood mononuclear cells. V gene TRBV2 combines with J gene TRBJ1-1, with no clear D. The sequenced CDR3 bases are TGTGCCAGCAGTGAAGCGCGGCTGAACACTGAA. It yields the protein CASSEARLNTE. The CDR3 in its entirety is CASSEARLNTEAFF.